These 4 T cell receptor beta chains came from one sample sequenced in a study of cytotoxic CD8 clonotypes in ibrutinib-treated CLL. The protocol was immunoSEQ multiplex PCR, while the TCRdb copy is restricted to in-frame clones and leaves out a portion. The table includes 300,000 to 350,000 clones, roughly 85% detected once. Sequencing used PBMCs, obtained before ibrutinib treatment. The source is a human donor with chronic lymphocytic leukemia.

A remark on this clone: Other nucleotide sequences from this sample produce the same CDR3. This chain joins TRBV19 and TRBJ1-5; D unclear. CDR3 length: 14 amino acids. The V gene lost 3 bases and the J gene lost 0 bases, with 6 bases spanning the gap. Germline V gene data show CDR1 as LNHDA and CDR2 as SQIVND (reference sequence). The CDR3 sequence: CASSIGYSNQPQHF. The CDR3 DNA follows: TGTGCCAGTAGTATTGGTTATAGCAATCAGCCCCAGCATTTT.

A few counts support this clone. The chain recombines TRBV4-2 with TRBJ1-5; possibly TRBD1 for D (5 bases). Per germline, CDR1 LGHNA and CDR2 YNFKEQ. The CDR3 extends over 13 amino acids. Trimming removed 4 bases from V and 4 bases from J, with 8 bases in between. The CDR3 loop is CASSLGVNQPQHF. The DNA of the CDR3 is TGTGCCAGCAGCCTGGGGGTTAATCAGCCCCAGCATTTT.

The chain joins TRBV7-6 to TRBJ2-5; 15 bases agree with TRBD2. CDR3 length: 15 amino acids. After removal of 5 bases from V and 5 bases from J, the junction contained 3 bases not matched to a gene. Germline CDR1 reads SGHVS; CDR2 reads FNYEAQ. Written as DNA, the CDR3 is TGTGCCAGCAGCCCGGGACTAGCGGGAGGTGAGACCCAGTACTTC. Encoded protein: CASSPGLAGGETQYF.

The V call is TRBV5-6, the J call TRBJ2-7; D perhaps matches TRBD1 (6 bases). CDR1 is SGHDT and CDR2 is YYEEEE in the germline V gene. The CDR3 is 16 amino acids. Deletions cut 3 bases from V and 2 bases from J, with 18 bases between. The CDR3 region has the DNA TGTGCCAGCAGCTCCGGCCCTCTGGGACACCCCTACGAGCAGTACTTC. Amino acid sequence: CASSSGPLGHPYEQYF. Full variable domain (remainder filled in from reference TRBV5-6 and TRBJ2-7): DAGVTQSPTHLIKTRGQQVTLRCSPKSGHDTVSWYQQALGQGPQFIFQYYEEEERQRGNFPDRFSGHQFPNYSSELNVNALLLGDSALYLCASSSGPLGHPYEQYFGPGTRLTVT.